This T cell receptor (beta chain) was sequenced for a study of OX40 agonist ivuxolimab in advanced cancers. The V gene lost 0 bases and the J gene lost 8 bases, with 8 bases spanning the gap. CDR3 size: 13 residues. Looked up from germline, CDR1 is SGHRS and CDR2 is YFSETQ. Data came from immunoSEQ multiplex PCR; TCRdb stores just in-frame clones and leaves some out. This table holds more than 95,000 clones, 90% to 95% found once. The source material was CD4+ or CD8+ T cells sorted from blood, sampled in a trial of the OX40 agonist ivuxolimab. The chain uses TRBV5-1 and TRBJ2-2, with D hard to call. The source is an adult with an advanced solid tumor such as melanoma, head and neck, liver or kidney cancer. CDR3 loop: CASSLEGTGELFF. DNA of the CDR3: TGCGCCAGCAGCTTGGAGGGTACGGGGGAGCTGTTTTTT.